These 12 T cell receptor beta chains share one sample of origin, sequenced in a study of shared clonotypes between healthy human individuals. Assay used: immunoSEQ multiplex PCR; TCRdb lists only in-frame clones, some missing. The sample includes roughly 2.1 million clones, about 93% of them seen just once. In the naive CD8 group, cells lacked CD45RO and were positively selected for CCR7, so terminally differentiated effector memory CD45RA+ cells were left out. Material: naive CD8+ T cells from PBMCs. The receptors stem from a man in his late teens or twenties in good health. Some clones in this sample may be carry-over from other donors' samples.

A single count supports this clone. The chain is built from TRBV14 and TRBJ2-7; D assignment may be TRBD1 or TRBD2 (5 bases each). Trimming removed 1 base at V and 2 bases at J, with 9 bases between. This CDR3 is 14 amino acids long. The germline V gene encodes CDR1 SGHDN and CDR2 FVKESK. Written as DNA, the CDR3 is TGTGCCAGCAGCCAAGCGGGGCCGGCCTACGAGCAGTACTTC. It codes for CASSQAGPAYEQYF.

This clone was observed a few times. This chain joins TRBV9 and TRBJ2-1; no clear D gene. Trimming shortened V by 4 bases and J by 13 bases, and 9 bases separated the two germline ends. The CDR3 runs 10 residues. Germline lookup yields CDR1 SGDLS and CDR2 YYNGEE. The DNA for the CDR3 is TGTGCCAGCAGCCCAGGAAGTCAGTTCTTC. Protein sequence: CASSPGSQFF.

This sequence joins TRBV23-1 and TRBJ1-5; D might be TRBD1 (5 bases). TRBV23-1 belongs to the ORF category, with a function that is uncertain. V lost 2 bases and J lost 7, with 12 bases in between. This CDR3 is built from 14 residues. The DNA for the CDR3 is TGCGCCAGCAGTCAAGCGCCTTGGGGGCAGCCCCAGCATTTT. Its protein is CASSQAPWGQPQHF.

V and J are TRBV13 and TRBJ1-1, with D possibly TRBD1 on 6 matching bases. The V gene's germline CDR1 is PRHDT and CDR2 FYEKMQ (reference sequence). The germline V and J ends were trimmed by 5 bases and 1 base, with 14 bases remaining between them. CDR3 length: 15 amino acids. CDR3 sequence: CASSAAPQGNTEAFF. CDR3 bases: TGTGCCAGCAGCGCCGCCCCACAGGGGAACACTGAAGCTTTCTTT.

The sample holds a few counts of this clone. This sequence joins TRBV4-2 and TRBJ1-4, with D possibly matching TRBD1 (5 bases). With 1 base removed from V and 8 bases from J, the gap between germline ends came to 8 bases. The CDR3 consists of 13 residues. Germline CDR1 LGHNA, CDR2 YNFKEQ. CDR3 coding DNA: TGTGCCAGCAGCCAAGGGGGGAGGGAAAAACTGTTTTTT. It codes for CASSQGGREKLFF.

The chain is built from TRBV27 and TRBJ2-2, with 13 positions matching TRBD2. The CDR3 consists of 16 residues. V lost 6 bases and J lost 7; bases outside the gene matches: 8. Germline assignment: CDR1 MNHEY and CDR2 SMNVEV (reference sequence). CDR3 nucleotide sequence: TGTGCCAGCAGATCCGGACTAGCGGGAGCGGGCGGGGAGCTGTTTTTT. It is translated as CASRSGLAGAGGELFF.

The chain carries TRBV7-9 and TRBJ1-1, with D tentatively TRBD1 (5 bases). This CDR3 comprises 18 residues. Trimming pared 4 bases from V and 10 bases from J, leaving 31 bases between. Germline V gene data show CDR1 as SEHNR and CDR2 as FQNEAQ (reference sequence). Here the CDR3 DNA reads TGTGCCAGCAGCTCAGGAGGATCAGGGTACTCGCAAGTAAATGTAGCTTTCTTT. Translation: CASSSGGSGYSQVNVAFF.

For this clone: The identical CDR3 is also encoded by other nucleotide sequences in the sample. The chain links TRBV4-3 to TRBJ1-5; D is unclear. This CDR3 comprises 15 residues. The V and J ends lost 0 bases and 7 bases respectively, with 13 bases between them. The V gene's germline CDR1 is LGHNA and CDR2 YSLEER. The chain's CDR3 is CASSQDSGFNQPQHF. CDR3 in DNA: TGCGCCAGCAGCCAAGATTCGGGGTTCAACCAGCCCCAGCATTTT.

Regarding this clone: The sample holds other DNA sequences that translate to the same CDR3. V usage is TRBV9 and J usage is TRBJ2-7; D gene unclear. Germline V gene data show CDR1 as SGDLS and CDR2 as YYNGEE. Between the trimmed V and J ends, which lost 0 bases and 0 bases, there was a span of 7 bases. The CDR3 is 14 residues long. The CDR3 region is CASSVVGNSYEQYF. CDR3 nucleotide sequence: TGTGCCAGCAGCGTAGTAGGGAACTCCTACGAGCAGTACTTC.

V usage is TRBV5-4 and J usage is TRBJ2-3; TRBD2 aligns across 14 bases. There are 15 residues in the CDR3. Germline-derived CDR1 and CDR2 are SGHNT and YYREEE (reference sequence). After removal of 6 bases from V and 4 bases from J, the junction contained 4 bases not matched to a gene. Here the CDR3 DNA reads TGTGCCAGCACCGGGACTAGCGGGAGTTCAGATACGCAGTATTTT. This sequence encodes CASTGTSGSSDTQYF. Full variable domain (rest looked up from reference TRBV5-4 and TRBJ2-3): ETGVTQSPTHLIKTRGQQVTLRCSSQSGHNTVSWYQQALGQGPQFIFQYYREEENGRGNFPPRFSGLQFPNYSSELNVNALELDDSALYLCASTGTSGSSDTQYFGPGTRLTVL.

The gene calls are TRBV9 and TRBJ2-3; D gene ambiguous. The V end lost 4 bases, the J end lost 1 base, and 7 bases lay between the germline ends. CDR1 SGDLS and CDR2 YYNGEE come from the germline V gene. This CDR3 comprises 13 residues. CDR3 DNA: TGTGCCAGCAGCTCCTTTCGCACAGATACGCAGTATTTT. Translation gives CASSSFRTDTQYF.

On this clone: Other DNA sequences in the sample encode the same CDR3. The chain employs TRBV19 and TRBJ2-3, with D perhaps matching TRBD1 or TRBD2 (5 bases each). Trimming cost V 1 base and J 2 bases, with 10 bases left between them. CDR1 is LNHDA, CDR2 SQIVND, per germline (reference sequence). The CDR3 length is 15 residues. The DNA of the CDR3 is TGTGCCAGTAGTATAGGGGGGACCTCCACAGATACGCAGTATTTT. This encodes CASSIGGTSTDTQYF.